This T cell receptor (beta chain) is from a study of blood T cell repertoires in COVID-19. Assay: immunoSEQ multiplex PCR; the TCRdb copy retains only in-frame clones and omits some. This sample has 70,000 to 80,000 clones, with 75% to 90% found just once. Trimming took 0 bases from V and 7 from J; bases not matched to a gene: 12. The CDR3 sequence is 17 residues long. Germline V gives CDR1 MGHRA, CDR2 YSYEKL. The chain links TRBV4-1 to TRBJ1-1, with 9 bases that match TRBD1. The TCR sequence derives from a human donor in a cohort sampled during active COVID-19. The sequencing sample was made of peripheral blood. In nucleotides, the CDR3 is TGCGCCAGCAGCCAAGATCCCCACAGGGGGCGAAAGGATGAAGCTTTCTTT. Translating it yields CASSQDPHRGRKDEAFF.